A selection of T cell receptor beta chains follows, all from one sample in a study of blood T cell repertoires in COVID-19. The method was immunoSEQ multiplex PCR; TCRdb's version includes in-frame clones alone and lacks a portion of them. The sample lists about 310,000 clones; about nine tenths were seen once. Sequences were obtained from PBMCs or T cells enriched from blood (not recorded which). The receptors derive from a young woman who had recovered from COVID-19. Both conserved end residues are part of each CDR3. A D gene is named only where the DNA matches it firmly. Rows give clone size only sometimes, using once, few, many, or a class for an expanded clone.

J: TRBJ2-1; D: .; V: TRBV4-1; size: .; CDR3: CASSQDPTPGLYNEQFF; DNA: TGCGCCAGCAGCCAAGATCCCACTCCAGGACTTTACAATGAGCAGTTCTTC
J: TRBJ1-1; D: .; V: TRBV28; size: once; CDR3: CASSSWTQAREAFF; DNA: TGTGCCAGCAGTTCATGGACCCAGGCCCGTGAAGCTTTCTTT
J: TRBJ2-1; D: TRBD2; V: TRBV3-1/TRBV3-2; size: .; CDR3: CASSQPTSGSRNEQFF; DNA: TGTGCCAGCAGCCAGCCGACTAGCGGGAGTAGGAATGAGCAGTTCTTC
J: TRBJ1-2; D: .; V: TRBV7-2; size: few; CDR3: CASSLDWEGYTF; DNA: TGTGCCAGCAGCTTAGATTGGGAGGGCTACACCTTC
J: TRBJ1-1; D: TRBD1; V: TRBV19; size: .; CDR3: CASSTDRVGTEAFF; DNA: TGTGCCAGTAGTACCGACAGGGTCGGGACTGAAGCTTTCTTT
J: TRBJ2-2; D: TRBD2; V: TRBV19; size: .; CDR3: CASSTSTSGRAGELFF; DNA: TGTGCCAGTAGTACCTCGACTAGCGGGAGGGCCGGGGAGCTGTTTTTT
J: TRBJ1-1; D: .; V: TRBV28; size: .; CDR3: CASSETGGGKAEAFF; DNA: TGTGCCAGCTCCGAAACGGGAGGGGGGAAAGCTGAAGCTTTCTTT
J: TRBJ2-3; D: .; V: TRBV4-1; size: once; CDR3: CASSPNTGPTDTQYF; DNA: TGCGCCAGCAGCCCAAACACAGGGCCCACAGATACGCAGTATTTT
J: TRBJ2-4; D: .; V: TRBV5-1; size: .; CDR3: CASSFSDRAAKNIQYF; DNA: TGCGCCAGCAGCTTCTCTGACAGAGCAGCCAAAAACATTCAGTACTTC
J: TRBJ2-3; D: TRBD2; V: TRBV5-4; size: .; CDR3: CASSLALAGEITDTQYF; DNA: TGTGCCAGCAGCTTGGCGTTAGCGGGGGAGATTACAGATACGCAGTATTTT
J: TRBJ2-5; D: .; V: TRBV27; size: .; CDR3: CASRSSRGETQYF; DNA: TGTGCCAGCAGATCCTCGAGAGGGGAGACCCAGTACTTC
J: TRBJ2-1; D: .; V: TRBV6-2/TRBV6-3; size: .; CDR3: CASSYSLVGGPHNEQFF; DNA: TGTGCCAGCAGTTACTCATTAGTCGGTGGGCCTCACAATGAGCAGTTCTTC
J: TRBJ2-3; D: TRBD2; V: TRBV6-4; size: .; CDR3: CASSDQAGESTDTQYF; DNA: TGTGCCAGCAGTGATCAAGCGGGAGAAAGCACAGATACGCAGTATTTT
J: TRBJ2-3; D: .; V: TRBV11-3; size: .; CDR3: CASSLVGGLGTDTQYF; DNA: TGTGCCAGCAGCTTAGTAGGCGGCCTTGGCACAGATACGCAGTATTTT
J: TRBJ2-1; D: .; V: TRBV10-1; size: .; CDR3: CASSEGIRVYNEQFF; DNA: TGCGCCAGCAGTGAAGGTATCCGGGTCTACAATGAGCAGTTCTTC
J: TRBJ2-1; D: .; V: TRBV6-5; size: .; CDR3: CASSPPGRSYNEQFF; DNA: TGTGCCAGCAGCCCCCCGGGAAGGTCCTACAATGAGCAGTTCTTC
J: TRBJ2-1; D: TRBD2; V: TRBV6-4; size: .; CDR3: CASSDSGGRGNEQFF; DNA: TGTGCCAGCAGTGACTCGGGCGGGAGGGGGAATGAGCAGTTCTTC
J: TRBJ1-2; D: TRBD1; V: TRBV6-5; size: .; CDR3: CASSLDRVGGYTF; DNA: TGTGCCAGCAGCCTCGACAGGGTGGGCGGCTACACCTTC
J: TRBJ1-5; D: .; V: TRBV5-1; size: few; CDR3: CASSLGINQPQHF; DNA: TGCGCCAGCAGCTTGGGTATCAATCAGCCCCAGCATTTT
J: TRBJ1-3; D: .; V: TRBV6-6; size: .; CDR3: CASSYGHSSGNTIYF; DNA: TGTGCCAGCAGTTATGGGCATTCCTCTGGAAACACCATATATTTT
J: TRBJ1-2; D: TRBD1; V: TRBV30; size: once; CDR3: CAWTSVWPGGDRNYGYTF; DNA: TGTGCCTGGACCTCTGTGTGGCCAGGGGGCGATCGTAACTATGGCTACACCTTC
J: TRBJ1-2; D: TRBD1; V: TRBV2; size: .; CDR3: CATSIRQGAGGYTF; DNA: TGTGCCACCTCGATCCGACAGGGGGCTGGTGGCTACACCTTC
J: TRBJ2-4; D: .; V: TRBV30; size: .; CDR3: CAWTTWGGLAKNIQYF; DNA: TGTGCCTGGACCACCTGGGGGGGCCTAGCCAAAAACATTCAGTACTTC
J: TRBJ1-4; D: .; V: TRBV28; size: once; CDR3: CASSSPATNEKLFF; DNA: TGTGCCAGCAGTTCCCCCGCAACTAATGAAAAACTGTTTTTT
J: TRBJ1-1; D: .; V: TRBV27; size: few; CDR3: CASSGLQSNTEAFF; DNA: TGTGCCAGCAGCGGACTACAATCGAACACTGAAGCTTTCTTT
J: TRBJ1-4; D: TRBD1; V: TRBV6-1; size: .; CDR3: CASSESVQGSATNEKLFF; DNA: TGTGCCAGCAGTGAATCGGTACAGGGGTCTGCAACTAATGAAAAACTGTTTTTT
J: TRBJ2-2; D: TRBD2; V: TRBV4-3; size: .; CDR3: CASSQEVLAPGELFF; DNA: TGCGCCAGCAGCCAAGAGGTACTAGCGCCCGGGGAGCTGTTTTTT
J: TRBJ1-5; D: .; V: TRBV21-1; size: .; CDR3: CASSPSTGTGGRQPQHF; DNA: TGTGCCAGCAGCCCGAGTACCGGGACAGGGGGCCGGCAGCCCCAGCATTTT
J: TRBJ2-3; D: .; V: TRBV2; size: .; CDR3: CASSEVYPTQYF; DNA: TGTGCCAGCAGTGAAGTCTATCCTACGCAGTATTTT
J: TRBJ2-7; D: TRBD1; V: TRBV6-2/TRBV6-3; size: .; CDR3: CASSFRDREHWNF; DNA: TGTGCCAGCAGTTTCCGGGACAGGGAGCATTGGAATTTC
J: TRBJ2-3; D: .; V: TRBV20-1; size: .; CDR3: CSASDNRESVDTQYF; DNA: TGCAGTGCTAGTGACAATCGGGAGTCGGTCGATACGCAGTATTTT
J: TRBJ1-1; D: .; V: TRBV19; size: .; CDR3: CASSALRGGVNTEAFF; DNA: TGTGCCAGTAGTGCACTTAGAGGCGGGGTGAACACTGAAGCTTTCTTT
J: TRBJ1-1; D: .; V: TRBV7-9; size: few; CDR3: CASSSPLGTMNTEAFF; DNA: TGTGCCAGCAGCTCACCCTTAGGGACAATGAACACTGAAGCTTTCTTT
J: TRBJ2-5; D: TRBD2; V: TRBV7-6; size: .; CDR3: CASSLASGTSGTQYF; DNA: TGTGCCAGCAGCTTAGCCTCCGGGACTAGCGGGACCCAGTACTTC
J: TRBJ2-7; D: TRBD2; V: TRBV5-1; size: once; CDR3: CASSLDSGRYEQYF; DNA: TGCGCCAGCAGCTTGGATAGCGGGAGATACGAGCAGTACTTC
J: TRBJ1-4; D: .; V: TRBV4-2; size: once; CDR3: CASSQETVRAEKLFF; DNA: TGTGCCAGCAGCCAAGAAACGGTGCGGGCGGAAAAACTGTTTTTT
J: TRBJ2-7; D: TRBD2; V: TRBV4-2; size: few; CDR3: CASSGTSGSIDEQYF; DNA: TGTGCCAGCAGCGGGACTAGCGGGAGTATCGACGAGCAGTACTTC
J: TRBJ2-7; D: .; V: TRBV1; size: .; CDR3: CTSSQGVLAGDGYEQYF; DNA: TGCACCAGCAGCCAAGGAGTATTAGCGGGAGATGGTTACGAGCAGTACTTC
J: TRBJ1-5; D: .; V: TRBV12-5; size: few; CDR3: CASGLDRGLESNQPQHF; DNA: TGTGCTAGTGGTTTGGACCGGGGACTAGAGAGCAATCAGCCCCAGCATTTT
J: TRBJ2-3; D: .; V: TRBV20-1; size: .; CDR3: CSARDKDTQYF; DNA: TGCAGTGCTAGAGATAAAGATACGCAGTATTTT
J: TRBJ2-5; D: TRBD2; V: TRBV4-1; size: .; CDR3: CASSRGETSGSLGQETQYF; DNA: TGCGCCAGCAGCCGCGGGGAGACTAGCGGGAGTTTAGGCCAAGAGACCCAGTACTTC
J: TRBJ1-3; D: .; V: TRBV30; size: once; CDR3: CAWSRRTGNTIYF; DNA: TGTGCCTGGAGTCGGAGGACTGGAAACACCATATATTTT
J: TRBJ2-1; D: TRBD1; V: TRBV28; size: .; CDR3: CASTTNGAGGADEQFF; DNA: TGTGCCAGCACTACTAACGGGGCAGGGGGCGCGGATGAGCAGTTCTTC
J: TRBJ2-3; D: TRBD1; V: TRBV4-3; size: .; CDR3: CASSSHRGNTQYF; DNA: TGCGCCAGCAGCTCGCACAGGGGAAATACGCAGTATTTT
J: TRBJ1-5; D: TRBD1; V: TRBV7-6; size: .; CDR3: CASSLELGQLDLNQPQHF; DNA: TGTGCCAGCAGCTTAGAACTGGGACAGCTCGACCTAAATCAGCCCCAGCATTTT
J: TRBJ2-7; D: TRBD2; V: TRBV13; size: .; CDR3: CASSPFLSGRTYEQYF; DNA: TGTGCCAGCAGCCCCTTCCTTAGCGGGAGGACGTACGAGCAGTACTTC
J: TRBJ2-5; D: .; V: TRBV7-2; size: .; CDR3: CASSPVLETQYF; DNA: TGTGCCAGCAGCCCGGTGTTAGAGACCCAGTACTTC